This TCR beta chain was sequenced for a study of blood T cell repertoires in COVID-19. The overall study: Donors in the United States, Italy and Spain gave samples during acute or convalescent COVID-19.

The V gene end was trimmed by 5 bases and the J gene end by 7 bases; junction bases not matched to a gene: 10. Germline V lookup: CDR1 SNHLY, CDR2 FYNNEI. There are 15 residues in the CDR3. Per the original methods: The authors estimated nucleated cell counts from reference gene primer amplification. Profiled with immunoSEQ multiplex PCR; TCRdb holds only in-frame clones, not every one. The V and J calls and clone size come from that table; D and trimming were worked out from the DNA. Of about 68,000 clones listed, approximately 86% are singletons. The sample taken for sequencing was peripheral blood. The chain joins TRBV2 to TRBJ2-3; 9 bases are shared with TRBD2. The clonotype comes from a man in his fifties or sixties with acute or convalescent COVID-19. The CDR3 loop reads CASSYSGGAANTQYF. The CDR3 DNA follows: TGTGCCAGCAGTTATAGCGGGGGAGCAGCAAATACGCAGTATTTT.